This passage covers 32 T cell receptor beta chains from one sample sequenced in a study of cytomegalovirus exposure and HLA in healthy donors. The PCR employed 60 Vbeta primers together with 13 Jbeta primers. Sequenced by immunoSEQ multiplex PCR; TCRdb stores in-frame clones only, minus some. The table has 100,000 to 150,000 clones, 81% seen once. The sequencing sample was made of PBMCs. Source of these receptors: a middle-aged woman in good health and CMV-seropositive.

Written as DNA, the CDR3 is TGTGCCAGCAGTGAACCGGGACAGGGGTCGCGTGAGCAGTTCTTC. It translates to CASSEPGQGSREQFF. The gene calls are TRBV27 and TRBJ2-1, with 10 bases aligning to TRBD1. CDR1 is MNHEY and CDR2 is SMNVEV in the germline V gene (reference sequence). With V trimmed by 5 bases and J by 9 bases, 10 bases remained unmatched. CDR3 length equals 15 residues.

This sequence joins TRBV7-2 and TRBJ1-2; D is undetermined. The CDR3 consists of 12 residues. The germline V and J ends were trimmed by 3 bases and 5 bases, with 7 bases remaining between them. CDR1 is SGHTA and CDR2 is FQGNSA in the germline V gene. CDR3 nucleotides: TGTGCCAGCAGCTTTCCGGGGTATGGCTACACCTTC. Its protein is CASSFPGYGYTF.

Turning to this clone: One end of the junction varies from germline; a read error may be responsible. The chain links TRBV5-6 to TRBJ2-2; 7 nucleotides align to TRBD1. Per germline, CDR1 SGHDT and CDR2 YYEEEE. This CDR3 is built from 16 residues. Written as DNA, the CDR3 is TGTGCCCGCAGCTCTCCCGACAGGGTTGAGGCCGGGGAGCTGTTTTTT. Translation gives CARSSPDRVEAGELFF.

In nucleotides, the CDR3 is TGCGCCAGCAGCCAAGAACAGGCTCCCCCCTATGGCTACACCTTC. It specifies CASSQEQAPPYGYTF. The rearrangement joins TRBV4-3 to TRBJ1-2; tentatively, D is TRBD1 (5 bases). CDR3 length equals 15 residues. V was clipped by 0 bases and J by 4 bases, with 12 bases between them. Germline V gene lookup returns CDR1 LGHNA and CDR2 YSLEER.

The chain is built from TRBV6-5 and TRBJ2-5; TRBD1 matches 7 bases. V lost 6 bases and J lost 5; bases outside the gene matches: 6. Germline assignment: CDR1 MNHEY and CDR2 SVGAGI. The CDR3 length is 13 residues. The CDR3 DNA sequence: TGTGCCAGCAGCCTACAGGGGTGGGAGACCCAGTACTTC. Translating gives CASSLQGWETQYF.

The genes are TRBV20-1 and TRBJ2-5; perhaps TRBD1 as D (6 bases). Per germline, CDR1 DFQATT and CDR2 SNEGSKA (reference sequence). V dropped 1 base and J dropped 14 bases, with 11 bases sitting between them. The CDR3 runs 10 residues. The CDR3 DNA reads as TGCAGTGCTAGAGGACAGGTGACTTACTTC. It yields the protein CSARGQVTYF.

This chain links TRBV5-4 with TRBJ2-3; TRBD2 might be the D (6 bases). The CDR3 covers 15 residues. V lost 0 bases to trimming and J lost 2 bases, with 10 bases between them. The germline gives CDR1 SGHNT, CDR2 YYREEE (reference sequence). For the CDR3, the DNA is TGTGCCAGCAGCTTGGTGAAGGGACTCACAGATACGCAGTATTTT. Translation gives CASSLVKGLTDTQYF.

The rearrangement links TRBV19 to TRBJ2-7, with D perhaps TRBD1 (6 bases). CDR1 is LNHDA, CDR2 SQIVND, per germline (reference sequence). The CDR3 runs 13 residues. V lost 6 bases and J lost 3, with 12 bases in between. As DNA, the CDR3 is TGTGCCAGTAGGACGACAGGAGACTACGAGCAGTACTTC. It is translated as CASRTTGDYEQYF.

The CDR3 reads CSVFGPGQMNTEAFF. For the CDR3, the DNA is TGCAGCGTTTTCGGCCCGGGACAGATGAACACTGAAGCTTTCTTT. This chain uses TRBV29-1 with TRBJ1-1; 7 bases line up with TRBD1. The CDR3 has 15 amino acids. Unmatched junction bases numbered 9, after V lost 5 bases and J lost 0 bases. CDR1 is SQVTM and CDR2 is ANQGSEA in the germline V gene.

V and J are TRBV5-1 and TRBJ1-5; 7 bases align to TRBD1. Trimming cost V 4 bases and J 0 bases; bases outside gene matches: 4. CDR3 length: 15 residues. Germline lookup yields CDR1 SGHRS and CDR2 YFSETQ. In nucleotides, the CDR3 is TGCGCCAGCAGCACAGGGGAGTATAGCAATCAGCCCCAGCATTTT. This gives the protein CASSTGEYSNQPQHF.

This chain uses TRBV12-5 with TRBJ1-1; D unresolved. V lost 3 bases, J lost 3 bases, and 8 bases lay in between. Germline assignment: CDR1 LGHNT and CDR2 FRNRAP. The CDR3 has 13 residues. The CDR3 sequence is CASGFGEDTEAFF. The CDR3 coding sequence is TGTGCTAGTGGTTTCGGGGAGGACACTGAAGCTTTCTTT.

This clone appeared a single time. J is TRBJ2-5 and V is TRBV29-1, with a possible D match to TRBD2 (5 bases). CDR3 size: 15 residues. V was trimmed by 0 bases and J by 5 bases, leaving 16 bases between them. The germline V gene has CDR1 SQVTM and CDR2 ANQGSEA. In DNA, the CDR3 is TGCAGCGTTGAAGAGCGGACCGGGGTTGGGGAGACCCAGTACTTC. Translating gives CSVEERTGVGETQYF.

This chain connects TRBV7-8 to TRBJ1-2; tentatively, D is TRBD1 (5 bases). V was trimmed by 1 base and J by 4 bases, leaving 16 bases between them. This CDR3 contains 16 residues. Germline-derived CDR1 and CDR2 are SGHVS and FQNEAQ. CDR3: CASSLVGGGIGYGYTF. CDR3 DNA sequence: TGTGCCAGCAGCTTAGTTGGGGGAGGGATAGGCTATGGCTACACCTTC.

The chain joins TRBV25-1 to TRBJ2-7; no clear D. Trimming pared 0 bases from V and 2 bases from J, leaving 8 bases between. The length of the CDR3 is 14 residues. CDR1 and CDR2 (germline): MGHDK, SYGVNS. The DNA for the CDR3 is TGTGCCAGCAGTGAATATTACAGTCCCTACGAGCAGTACTTC. It encodes CASSEYYSPYEQYF.

Of note for this clone: One junction end disagrees with the germline gene, perhaps due to a read error. This chain links TRBV6-6 with TRBJ2-1; 12 positions match TRBD2. The CDR3 is 13 residues long. Looked up from germline, CDR1 is MNHNY and CDR2 is SVGAGI (reference sequence). In DNA form, the CDR3 reads TGTGCCAGCAGTTACTCGGCCCTAGCGGGAGGGGTCTTC. Translation gives CASSYSALAGGVF.

The V and J genes are TRBV9 and TRBJ1-3; D remains unclear. Germline V gene lookup returns CDR1 SGDLS and CDR2 YYNGEE. Between the trimmed V and J ends, which lost 2 bases and 4 bases, there was a span of 10 bases. The CDR3 is made up of 14 amino acids. Here the CDR3 reads CASSVAGAGNTIYF. Here the CDR3 DNA reads TGTGCCAGCAGCGTTGCCGGAGCCGGAAACACCATATATTTT.

The chain has TRBV6-1 and TRBJ1-3; D is uncertain. Between the trimmed V and J ends, which lost 0 bases and 5 bases, there was a span of 8 bases. Per the germline V gene, CDR1 is MNHNS and CDR2 is SASEGT. This CDR3 spans 14 amino acids. The CDR3 loop reads CASSEALSRNTIYF. The CDR3 DNA follows: TGTGCCAGCAGTGAAGCGCTAAGCAGAAACACCATATATTTT.

V and J are TRBV7-6 and TRBJ2-7; 7 bases are a match to TRBD1. The CDR3 totals 15 residues. CDR1 SGHVS and CDR2 FNYEAQ come from the germline V gene. The trim removed 5 bases at V and 1 base at J, leaving 8 bases unmatched. In DNA form, the CDR3 reads TGTGCCAGCAGCCACCGGGACAGTAGTTCCTACGAGCAGTACTTC. This codes for CASSHRDSSSYEQYF.

The chain is built from TRBV10-3 and TRBJ2-2, with D possibly being TRBD1 (6 bases). The germline CDR1 and CDR2 sequences are ENHRY and SYGVKD. This CDR3 is 14 amino acids long. Deletions cut 4 bases from V and 1 base from J, with 7 bases between. The CDR3 DNA follows: TGTGCCATCAGTGCGGGACAGAACACCGGGGAGCTGTTTTTT. This encodes CAISAGQNTGELFF.

For the CDR3, the DNA is TGTGCCAGCAGTTTAGGGACAACAGATACGCAGTATTTT. Translated, it gives CASSLGTTDTQYF. The V call is TRBV27, the J call TRBJ2-3, with D possibly TRBD1 on 6 matching bases. Trimming took 2 bases from V and 3 from J, leaving 6 bases between them. The CDR3 totals 13 residues. Germline V lookup: CDR1 MNHEY, CDR2 SMNVEV (reference sequence).

In this sample, this clone turned up a few times. The rearrangement joins TRBV9 to TRBJ1-1; D is unclear. Germline V gives CDR1 SGDLS, CDR2 YYNGEE. V gave up 4 bases and J gave up 6 bases, with 10 bases separating them. The CDR3 is made up of 12 amino acids. CDR3 residues: CASSTHSSEAFF. DNA of the CDR3: TGTGCCAGCAGCACCCACTCCTCTGAAGCTTTCTTT. The full variable domain, with the rest looked up from reference TRBV9 and TRBJ1-1, is DSGVTQTPKHLITATGQRVTLRCSPRSGDLSVYWYQQSLDQGLQFLIQYYNGEERAKGNILERFSAQQFPDLHSELNLSSLELGDSALYFCASSTHSSEAFFGQGTRLTVV.

The J gene is TRBJ2-1, the V gene TRBV7-3, with 8 bases lining up with TRBD2. With 1 base clipped from V and 2 bases from J, the junction kept 4 bases outside the gene matches. CDR1 SGHTA and CDR2 FQGTGA come from the germline V gene. The CDR3 sequence is 16 residues long. CDR3 in amino acids: CASSLRGGRPYNEQFF. The CDR3 DNA follows: TGTGCCAGCAGCTTAAGGGGCGGGAGGCCCTACAATGAGCAGTTCTTC.

The chain is built from TRBV6-1 and TRBJ2-7, with 9 bases matching TRBD2. This CDR3 is 15 amino acids long. Germline-derived CDR1 and CDR2 are MNHNS and SASEGT. V gave up 4 bases and J gave up 6 bases; unmatched junction bases: 10. The CDR3 DNA reads as TGTGCCAGCAGTGCTCGTACCGGGACTAGCACCGAGCAGTACTTC. This translates into CASSARTGTSTEQYF.

The chain combines TRBV9 with TRBJ2-1; TRBD2 matches at 8 bases. Germline CDR1 is SGDLS and CDR2 is YYNGEE. The CDR3 extends over 15 amino acids. The V and J ends lost 0 bases and 10 bases, in that order; junction bases with no gene match: 9. The CDR3 bases are TGTGCCAGCAGCGTAGAATGGCGGGGGGCGTCCGAGCAGTTCTTC. This encodes CASSVEWRGASEQFF.

This clone was seen a handful of times. This rearrangement joins TRBV6-6 to TRBJ2-5; D is unclear. V was clipped by 6 bases and J by 2 bases, with 4 bases between them. Germline lookup yields CDR1 MNHNY and CDR2 SVGAGI (reference sequence). The CDR3 has 11 residues. The CDR3 region has the DNA TGTGCCAGCAGCCCACAAGAGACCCAGTACTTC. It encodes CASSPQETQYF.

This clone showed up just once. This rearrangement joins TRBV27 to TRBJ2-7; D remains unclear. V shed 6 bases and J shed 0 bases, with 12 bases lying between them. The germline V gene encodes CDR1 MNHEY and CDR2 SMNVEV (reference sequence). This CDR3 is built from 14 residues. CDR3: CASSYASSSYEQYF. In DNA form, the CDR3 reads TGTGCCAGCAGCTATGCTTCGAGCTCCTACGAGCAGTACTTC.

V gene TRBV18 combines with J gene TRBJ2-4; 8 bases match TRBD1. The CDR3 loop spans 17 amino acids. The ends lost 3 bases at V and 1 base at J; junction bases unmatched: 8. Looked up from germline, CDR1 is KGHSH and CDR2 is LQKENI. CDR3 amino acids: CASSPPRQGRAKNIQYF. The CDR3 bases are TGTGCCAGCTCACCGCCACGACAGGGGAGGGCCAAAAACATTCAGTACTTC. Using reference TRBV18 and TRBJ2-4 for the parts outside the CDR3, the full variable domain is NAGVMQNPRHLVRRRGQEARLRCSPMKGHSHVYWYRQLPEEGLKFMVYLQKENIIDESGMPKERFSAEFPKEGPSILRIQQVVRGDSAAYFCASSPPRQGRAKNIQYFGAGTRLSVL.

This rearrangement joins TRBV2 to TRBJ2-7; 7 bases agree with TRBD1. Germline V gene data show CDR1 as SNHLY and CDR2 as FYNNEI. V lost 4 bases to trimming and J lost 3 bases; unmatched junction nucleotides: 9. The CDR3 runs 15 residues. The CDR3 protein is CASSVMTGILYEQYF. CDR3 nucleotides: TGTGCCAGCAGTGTGATGACAGGGATCCTCTACGAGCAGTACTTC. The complete variable domain, with remaining parts taken from reference TRBV2 and TRBJ2-7, reads EPEVTQTPSHQVTQMGQEVILRCVPISNHLYFYWYRQILGQKVEFLVSFYNNEISEKSEIFDDQFSVERPDGSNFTLKIRSTKLEDSAMYFCASSVMTGILYEQYFGPGTRLTVT.

The gene calls are TRBV2 and TRBJ1-1; D might be TRBD1 (6 bases). V dropped 4 bases and J dropped 4 bases, with 10 bases sitting between them. Germline-derived CDR1 and CDR2 are SNHLY and FYNNEI. CDR3 length: 13 residues. CDR3 amino acids: CASSGPGVTEAFF. The CDR3 nucleotides are TGTGCCAGCAGTGGGCCAGGGGTCACTGAAGCTTTCTTT.

The gene calls are TRBV27 and TRBJ2-5; 8 bases line up with TRBD2. The CDR3 totals 14 residues. Germline CDR1 MNHEY, CDR2 SMNVEV (reference sequence). V was clipped by 6 bases and J by 1 base; unmatched bases: 4. For the CDR3, the DNA is TGTGCCAGCAGCTTACGGGGGGGCCAAGAGACCCAGTACTTC. It encodes CASSLRGGQETQYF.

The chain carries TRBV5-8 and TRBJ1-2; D possibly corresponds to TRBD1 (5 bases). Germline assignment: CDR1 SGHTS and CDR2 YDEGEE. The CDR3 loop spans 16 amino acids. Trimming pared 0 bases from V and 4 bases from J, leaving 16 bases between. CDR3 in DNA: TGTGCCAGCAGCTTGGGGGCGGGACGGGCTGCCTATGGCTACACCTTC. This codes for CASSLGAGRAAYGYTF.

V usage is TRBV27 and J usage is TRBJ2-7; weak D call: TRBD1 (6 bases). Per germline, CDR1 MNHEY and CDR2 SMNVEV (reference sequence). The V end was cut by 6 bases, the J end by 2 bases, with 14 bases between. The CDR3 runs 14 residues. The CDR3, as DNA: TGTGCCAGCAGACCGGGACAAGGGGCCTACGAGCAGTACTTC. It encodes CASRPGQGAYEQYF.